This TCR beta chain was profiled in a study of circulating CD8 cells and anti-PD-1 response in melanoma. For the study at large: Response groups: complete/partial responders versus stable/progressive non-responders.

By sample share, this clonotype is large. The QIAseq Immune Repertoire TCR panel built the libraries from 15 ng of total RNA. Via MiXCR, TCRdb re-called the reads, giving one row per CDR3 protein. The sample records more than 800 distinct CDR3 sequences, approximately 5.5% being singletons. Four subsets defined by PD-1 and/or TIGIT were sorted from live CD3+CD8+TCRalphabeta+ cells. CDR3 length: 16 residues. Per the germline V gene, CDR1 is MNHEY and CDR2 is SMNVEV (reference sequence). The V and J ends lost 2 bases and 6 bases respectively, with 19 bases between them. The clonotype originates from a human donor with melanoma. Material: CD8+ T cells from PBMCs, obtained at baseline or after one month of anti-PD-1 therapy (not recorded which). The rearrangement uses TRBV27 and TRBJ1-2; possible D gene TRBD1, 6 bases. CDR3 region: CASSLILSQGIDGYTF. CDR3 nucleotide sequence: TGTGCCAGCAGTTTAATACTCTCACAGGGAATCGATGGCTACACCTTC.